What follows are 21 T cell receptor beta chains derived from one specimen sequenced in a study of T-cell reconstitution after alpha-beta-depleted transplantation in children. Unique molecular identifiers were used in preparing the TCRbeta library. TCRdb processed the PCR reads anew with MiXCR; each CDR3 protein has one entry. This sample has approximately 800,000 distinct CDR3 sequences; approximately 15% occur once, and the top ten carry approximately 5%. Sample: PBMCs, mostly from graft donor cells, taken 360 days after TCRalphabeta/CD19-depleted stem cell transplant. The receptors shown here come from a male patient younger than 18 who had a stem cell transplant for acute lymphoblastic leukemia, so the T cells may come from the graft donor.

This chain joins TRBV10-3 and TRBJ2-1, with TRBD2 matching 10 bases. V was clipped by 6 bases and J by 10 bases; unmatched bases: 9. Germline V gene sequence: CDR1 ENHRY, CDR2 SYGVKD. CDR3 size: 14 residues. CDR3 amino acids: CAIRPAGGPGEQFF. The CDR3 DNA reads TGTGCCATCAGGCCAGCGGGAGGGCCGGGAGAGCAGTTCTTC.

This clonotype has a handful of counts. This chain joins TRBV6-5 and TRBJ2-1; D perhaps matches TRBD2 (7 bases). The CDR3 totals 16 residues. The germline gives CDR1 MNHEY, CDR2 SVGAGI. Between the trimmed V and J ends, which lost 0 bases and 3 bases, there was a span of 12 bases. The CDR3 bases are TGTGCCAGCAGTTACTCGTGGGGGGGCTACTACAATGAGCAGTTCTTC. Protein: CASSYSWGGYYNEQFF.

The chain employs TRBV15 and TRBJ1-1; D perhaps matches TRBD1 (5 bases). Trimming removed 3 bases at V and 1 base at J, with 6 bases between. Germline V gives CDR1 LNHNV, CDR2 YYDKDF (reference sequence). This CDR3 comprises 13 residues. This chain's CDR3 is CATSRTANTEAFF. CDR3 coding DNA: TGTGCCACCAGCAGGACAGCGAACACTGAAGCTTTCTTT.

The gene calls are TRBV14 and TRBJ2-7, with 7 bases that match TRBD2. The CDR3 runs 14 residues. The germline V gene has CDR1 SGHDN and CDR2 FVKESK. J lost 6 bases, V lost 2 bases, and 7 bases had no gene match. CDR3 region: CASSQQGGVGEQYF. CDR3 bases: TGTGCCAGCAGCCAACAGGGAGGGGTGGGCGAGCAGTACTTC.

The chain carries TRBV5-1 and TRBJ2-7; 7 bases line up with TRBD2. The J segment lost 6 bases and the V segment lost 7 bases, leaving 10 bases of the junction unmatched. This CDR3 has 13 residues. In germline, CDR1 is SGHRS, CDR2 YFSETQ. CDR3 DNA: TGCGCCAGCTTGTCGAGAGGGGAGGGCGAGCAGTACTTC. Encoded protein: CASLSRGEGEQYF.

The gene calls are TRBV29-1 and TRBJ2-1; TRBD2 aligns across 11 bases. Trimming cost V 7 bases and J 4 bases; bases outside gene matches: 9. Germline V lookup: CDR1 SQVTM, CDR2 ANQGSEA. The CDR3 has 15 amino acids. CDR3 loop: CSADSGRVPYNEQFF. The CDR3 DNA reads TGCAGCGCTGATAGCGGGAGGGTCCCTTACAATGAGCAGTTCTTC.

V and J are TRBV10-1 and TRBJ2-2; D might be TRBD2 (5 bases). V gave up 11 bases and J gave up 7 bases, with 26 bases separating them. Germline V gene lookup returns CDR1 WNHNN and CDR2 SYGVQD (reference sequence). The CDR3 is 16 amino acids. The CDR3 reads CAPLLASVMEVGELFF. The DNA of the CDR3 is TGCGCCCCTCTTCTCGCGTCAGTAATGGAGGTCGGGGAGCTGTTTTTT.

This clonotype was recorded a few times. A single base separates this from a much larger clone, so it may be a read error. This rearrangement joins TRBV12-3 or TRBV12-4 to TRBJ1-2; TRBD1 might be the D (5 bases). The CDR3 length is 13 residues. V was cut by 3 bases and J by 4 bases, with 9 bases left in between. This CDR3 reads CASSFGGTYGYTF. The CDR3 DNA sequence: TGTGCCAGCAGTTTCGGGGGGACCTATGGCTACACCTTC.

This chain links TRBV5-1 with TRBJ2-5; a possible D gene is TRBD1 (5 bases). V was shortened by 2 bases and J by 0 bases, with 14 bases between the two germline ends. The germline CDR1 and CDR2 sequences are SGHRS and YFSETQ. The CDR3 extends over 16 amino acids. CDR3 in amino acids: CASSFGQGTYQETQYF. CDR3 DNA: TGCGCCAGCAGCTTCGGGCAGGGTACCTACCAAGAGACCCAGTACTTC.

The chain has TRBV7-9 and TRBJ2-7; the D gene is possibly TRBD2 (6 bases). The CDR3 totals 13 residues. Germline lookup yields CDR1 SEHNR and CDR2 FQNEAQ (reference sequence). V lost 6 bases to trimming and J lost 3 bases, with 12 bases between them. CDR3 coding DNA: TGTGCCAGCAGGGGGGACTTCCTCTACGAGCAGTACTTC. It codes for CASRGDFLYEQYF.

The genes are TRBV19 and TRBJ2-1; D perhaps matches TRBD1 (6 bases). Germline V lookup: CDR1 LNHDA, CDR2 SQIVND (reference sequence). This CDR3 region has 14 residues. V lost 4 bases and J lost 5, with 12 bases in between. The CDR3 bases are TGTGCCAGTAGTAGTGGGGGCGCCCACAATGAGCAGTTCTTC. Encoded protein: CASSSGGAHNEQFF. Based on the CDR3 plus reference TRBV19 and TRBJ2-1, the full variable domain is DGGITQSPKYLFRKEGQNVTLSCEQNLNHDAMYWYRQDPGQGLRLIYYSQIVNDFQKGDIAEGYSVSREKKESFPLTVTSAQKNPTAFYLCASSSGGAHNEQFFGPGTRLTVL.

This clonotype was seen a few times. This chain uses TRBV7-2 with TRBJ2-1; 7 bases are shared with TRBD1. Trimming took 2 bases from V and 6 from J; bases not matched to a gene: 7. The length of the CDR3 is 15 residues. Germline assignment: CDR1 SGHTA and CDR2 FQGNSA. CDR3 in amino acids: CASSLWPGGINEQFF. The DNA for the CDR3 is TGTGCCAGCAGCTTATGGCCAGGGGGTATCAATGAGCAGTTCTTC.

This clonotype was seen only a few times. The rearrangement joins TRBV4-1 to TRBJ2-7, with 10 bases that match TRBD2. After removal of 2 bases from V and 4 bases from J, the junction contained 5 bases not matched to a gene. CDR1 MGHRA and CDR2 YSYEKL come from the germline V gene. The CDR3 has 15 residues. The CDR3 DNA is TGCGCCAGCAGCCAACCCCGGACTAGCGGTTACGAGCAGTACTTC. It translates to CASSQPRTSGYEQYF.

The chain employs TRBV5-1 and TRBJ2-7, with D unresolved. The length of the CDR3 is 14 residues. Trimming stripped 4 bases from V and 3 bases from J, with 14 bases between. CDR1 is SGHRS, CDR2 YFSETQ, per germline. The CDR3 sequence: CASSPQWQDYEQYF. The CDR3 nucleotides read TGCGCCAGCAGCCCCCAGTGGCAGGACTACGAGCAGTACTTC.

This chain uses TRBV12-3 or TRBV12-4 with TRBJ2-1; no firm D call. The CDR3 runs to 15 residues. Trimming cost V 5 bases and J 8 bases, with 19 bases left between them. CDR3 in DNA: TGTGCCAGCAGTCCCCCACGAGATTGGCCCCATGAGCAGTTCTTC. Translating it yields CASSPPRDWPHEQFF.

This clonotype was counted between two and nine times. CDR3 nucleotides: TGTGCCAGCAGCTATAGCGGGAGGGCCTCGGGGCACGAGCAGTACTTC. This codes for CASSYSGRASGHEQYF. The chain has TRBV5-5 and TRBJ2-7; TRBD2 matches 11 bases. Germline assignment: CDR1 SGHKS and CDR2 YYEKEE (reference sequence). The V segment lost 3 bases and the J segment 5 bases; nucleotides outside the gene matches: 10. The CDR3 is made up of 16 amino acids.

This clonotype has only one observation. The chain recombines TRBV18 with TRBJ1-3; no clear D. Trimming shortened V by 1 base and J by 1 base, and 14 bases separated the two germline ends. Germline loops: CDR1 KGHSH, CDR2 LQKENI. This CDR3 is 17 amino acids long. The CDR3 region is CASSPRRAGDSGNTIYF. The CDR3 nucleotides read TGTGCCAGCTCACCACGGAGGGCCGGGGATTCTGGAAACACCATATATTTT.

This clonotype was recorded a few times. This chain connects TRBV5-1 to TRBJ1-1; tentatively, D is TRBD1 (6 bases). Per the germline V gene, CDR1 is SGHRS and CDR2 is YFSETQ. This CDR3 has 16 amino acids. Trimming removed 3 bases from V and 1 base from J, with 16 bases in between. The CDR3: CASSSRRGFGNTEAFF. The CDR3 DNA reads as TGCGCCAGCAGCTCGAGGAGGGGGTTCGGGAACACTGAAGCTTTCTTT.

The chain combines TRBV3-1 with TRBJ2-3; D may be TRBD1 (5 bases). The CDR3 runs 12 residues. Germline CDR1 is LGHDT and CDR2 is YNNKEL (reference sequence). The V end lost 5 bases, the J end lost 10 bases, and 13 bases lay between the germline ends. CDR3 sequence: CASSKRGPAQYF. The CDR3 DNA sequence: TGTGCCAGCAGCAAAAGGGGTCCTGCGCAGTATTTT.

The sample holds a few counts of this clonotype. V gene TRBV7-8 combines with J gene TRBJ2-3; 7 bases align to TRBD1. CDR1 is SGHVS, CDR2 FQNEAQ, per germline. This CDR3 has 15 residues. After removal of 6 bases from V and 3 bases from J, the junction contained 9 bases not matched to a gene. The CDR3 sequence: CASRPRGLVTDTQYF. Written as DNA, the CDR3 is TGTGCCAGCAGACCCAGGGGGTTGGTAACAGATACGCAGTATTTT.

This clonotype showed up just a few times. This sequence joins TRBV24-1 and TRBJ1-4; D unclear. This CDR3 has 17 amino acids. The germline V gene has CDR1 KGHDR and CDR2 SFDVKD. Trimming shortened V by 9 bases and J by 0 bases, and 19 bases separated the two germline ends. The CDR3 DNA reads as TGTGCCACCGTTCTCGGACCGAGAAATTCAACTAATGAAAAACTGTTTTTT. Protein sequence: CATVLGPRNSTNEKLFF.